This T cell receptor beta chain came from a study of cytomegalovirus exposure and HLA in healthy donors. PCR employed 60 Vbeta and 13 Jbeta primers. Assay: immunoSEQ multiplex PCR; the TCRdb copy retains only in-frame clones and omits some. There are about 190,000 clones in the sample; just under 75% occur only once, and about 4.6% lies in the top ten. The CDR3 runs to 14 residues. Germline assignment: CDR1 SGHRS and CDR2 YFSETQ. V lost 4 bases, J lost 4 bases, and 7 bases stayed unmatched. V is TRBV5-1 and J is TRBJ1-1, with 7 bases matching TRBD1. The specimen sequenced was PBMCs. This receptor was taken from a man aged 30 to 39 in good health and CMV-seropositive. The CDR3 is CASSGQGQSTEAFF. The CDR3 DNA reads as TGCGCCAGCAGCGGCCAGGGACAGAGCACTGAAGCTTTCTTT.